These 22 T cell receptor beta chains share one sample of origin, sequenced in a study of response to subunit inactivated influenza vaccine. TCRdb re-analysed the RT-PCR reads in MiXCR, keeping a single row per CDR3 protein. This table holds about 700,000 distinct CDR3 sequences, 11% to 15% found once. The specimen was PBMCs from blood, collected roughly 15 days before vaccination. The origin of the receptors is a man in his fifties or sixties who received an inactivated influenza vaccine.

The chain is built from TRBV2 and TRBJ2-1, with D perhaps TRBD2 (6 bases). The CDR3 runs to 16 residues. CDR1 and CDR2 (germline): SNHLY, FYNNEI. The V gene lost 2 bases and the J gene lost 1 base, with 12 bases spanning the gap. The CDR3 nucleotides are TGTGCCAGCAGTGAATTGAGGCGGGGTTCCTACAATGAGCAGTTCTTC. The encoded protein is CASSELRRGSYNEQFF.

This clonotype was detected ten times or more. The genes are TRBV20-1 and TRBJ1-5; tentatively, D is TRBD1 (5 bases). This CDR3 spans 13 amino acids. From germline, CDR1 is DFQATT and CDR2 SNEGSKA (reference sequence). V gave up 2 bases and J gave up 2 bases, with 7 bases separating them. The CDR3 protein is CSARQGGNQPQHF. In DNA, the CDR3 is TGCAGTGCTAGACAGGGTGGCAATCAGCCCCAGCATTTT.

V usage is TRBV30 and J usage is TRBJ1-2; D is undetermined. Trimming took off 0 bases at V and 9 bases at J, with 14 bases between the two ends. Germline values: CDR1 GTSNPN, CDR2 SVGIG (reference sequence). This CDR3 is 13 amino acids long. CDR3 in DNA: TGTGCCTGGAGTGTCGGTCCCCGGGTGAGCTACACCTTC. Protein sequence: CAWSVGPRVSYTF.

The chain combines TRBV6-1 with TRBJ2-7, with 8 bases that match TRBD1. The CDR3 spans 14 residues. The V gene end was trimmed by 6 bases and the J gene end by 5 bases; junction bases not matched to a gene: 9. CDR1 and CDR2 (germline): MNHNS, SASEGT. DNA for the CDR3: TGTGCCAGCAGGAACGTGCAGGGGGCTGACGAGCAGTACTTC. It specifies CASRNVQGADEQYF.

The CDR3 spells CASSDPLAGGRTGELFF. The CDR3 nucleotides read TGCGCCAGCAGTGACCCTCTAGCGGGGGGGCGCACCGGGGAGCTGTTTTTT. The chain is built from TRBV10-1 and TRBJ2-2; 12 bases map to TRBD2. Losses at the gene ends were 3 bases for V and 4 bases for J; bases not matched to a gene: 6. Germline CDR1 reads WNHNN; CDR2 reads SYGVQD (reference sequence). CDR3 length equals 17 residues.

This clonotype was counted between two and nine times. The genes are TRBV28 and TRBJ1-2; unclear D gene. Germline V gene lookup returns CDR1 MDHEN and CDR2 SYDVKM. This CDR3 has 12 residues. Trimming left V 3 bases short and J 8 bases short, with 10 bases between. CDR3 amino acids: CASSFLVGGYTF. CDR3 in DNA: TGTGCCAGCAGTTTTCTAGTCGGGGGCTACACCTTC.

This chain connects TRBV29-1 to TRBJ2-7; 8 bases map to TRBD1. CDR1 is SQVTM and CDR2 is ANQGSEA in the germline V gene. The CDR3 loop spans 12 amino acids. After removal of 3 bases from V and 9 bases from J, the junction contained 7 bases not matched to a gene. CDR3 sequence: CSVEDGRGPQYF. The CDR3 nucleotides are TGCAGCGTTGAGGACGGCAGGGGGCCGCAGTACTTC.

The chain carries TRBV20-1 and TRBJ2-7; D is unclear. The CDR3 consists of 13 residues. Germline CDR1 DFQATT, CDR2 SNEGSKA (reference sequence). The germline V and J ends were trimmed by 3 bases and 4 bases, with 13 bases remaining between them. This CDR3 is CSARRFPVYEQYF. DNA for the CDR3: TGCAGTGCTAGGAGGTTTCCAGTTTACGAGCAGTACTTC.

Only a few counts were recorded for this clonotype. The chain uses TRBV9 and TRBJ1-4; D remains unclear. The germline V and J ends were trimmed by 0 bases and 3 bases, with 9 bases remaining between them. Per germline, CDR1 SGDLS and CDR2 YYNGEE. The CDR3 contains 15 residues. CDR3 DNA sequence: TGTGCCAGCAGCGTAGTGAGCGGCCCTAATGAAAAACTGTTTTTT. It encodes CASSVVSGPNEKLFF.

In its sample, this clonotype was seen many times. This rearrangement joins TRBV7-8 to TRBJ2-1; TRBD1 might be the D (5 bases). Per the germline V gene, CDR1 is SGHVS and CDR2 is FQNEAQ. There are 11 residues in the CDR3. The V gene lost 5 bases and the J gene lost 10 bases, with 9 bases spanning the gap. The CDR3 DNA reads TGTGCCAGCAGCAGGGGCAGGGAGCAGTTCTTC. Encoded protein: CASSRGREQFF.

This clonotype has just a few counts. The chain joins TRBV12-3 or TRBV12-4 to TRBJ1-3, with D unclear. Trimming removed 11 bases at V and 0 bases at J, with 14 bases between. This CDR3 is 14 amino acids long. The chain's CDR3 is CADRAGNSGNTIYF. CDR3 bases: TGTGCCGATCGGGCCGGAAACTCTGGAAACACCATATATTTT.

This clonotype was seen only a few times. The genes are TRBV7-2 and TRBJ2-7; TRBD1 matches 9 bases. J was trimmed by 3 bases and V by 3 bases; bases with no gene match: 3. CDR3 length: 14 amino acids. The germline V gene encodes CDR1 SGHTA and CDR2 FQGNSA. The CDR3 DNA reads as TGTGCCAGCAGCTTCCGGGACAGGGACTACGAGCAGTACTTC. Encoded protein: CASSFRDRDYEQYF.

This clonotype was seen repeatedly, ten times or more. This chain links TRBV12-3 or TRBV12-4 with TRBJ2-1; 10 bases line up with TRBD1. This CDR3 spans 14 amino acids. The trim removed 2 bases at V and 6 bases at J, leaving 1 base unmatched. The CDR3 loop is CASSLRDRGNEQFF. In nucleotides, the CDR3 is TGTGCCAGCAGTTTAAGGGACAGGGGCAATGAGCAGTTCTTC.

A single count supports this clonotype. The rearrangement uses TRBV4-3 and TRBJ2-2, with D tentatively TRBD1 or TRBD2 (5 bases each). With 3 bases removed from V and 8 bases from J, the gap between germline ends came to 16 bases. This CDR3 comprises 15 residues. Per the germline V gene, CDR1 is LGHNA and CDR2 is YSLEER. The CDR3 nucleotides are TGCGCCAGCAGCCAGGAAAACCTGGGGACGGGGGAGCTGTTTTTT. Protein product: CASSQENLGTGELFF.

The V gene is TRBV3-1, the J gene TRBJ2-3; 15 bases match TRBD2. CDR3 length equals 20 residues. The germline V gene encodes CDR1 LGHDT and CDR2 YNNKEL (reference sequence). V gave up 1 base and J gave up 3 bases; unmatched junction bases: 11. CDR3 bases: TGTGCCAGCAGCCAAGGGAGGACTAGCGGGAGGGCTCTCAGAACAGATACGCAGTATTTT. Protein product: CASSQGRTSGRALRTDTQYF.

This clonotype has more than one count but fewer than ten. This rearrangement joins TRBV11-2 to TRBJ2-5; 8 bases are a match to TRBD2. J lost 2 bases, V lost 2 bases, and 7 bases had no gene match. The CDR3 is made up of 16 amino acids. Germline loops: CDR1 SGHAT, CDR2 FQNNGV. In DNA form, the CDR3 reads TGTGCCAGCAGCTTAACTTGGGGCGGGGGGCAAGAGACCCAGTACTTC. Its translation is CASSLTWGGGQETQYF.

This chain connects TRBV4-1 to TRBJ2-1; D is unclear. Germline V gene sequence: CDR1 MGHRA, CDR2 YSYEKL. Trimming cost V 2 bases and J 6 bases, with 17 bases left between them. This CDR3 contains 16 residues. CDR3 region: CASSQQWLGIGNEQFF. The CDR3 nucleotides are TGCGCCAGCAGCCAACAGTGGTTGGGAATCGGCAATGAGCAGTTCTTC.

In DNA form, the CDR3 reads TGTGCCAGCAGGCACAGGGGGCGAACCACCGGGGAGCTGTTTTTT. Amino acids: CASRHRGRTTGELFF. V is TRBV6-1 and J is TRBJ2-2, with 9 nucleotides matching TRBD1. With V trimmed by 6 bases and J by 4 bases, 6 bases remained unmatched. This CDR3 is built from 15 residues. Germline V gene sequence: CDR1 MNHNS, CDR2 SASEGT.

There are a few counts of this clonotype. The chain links TRBV6-2 or TRBV6-3 to TRBJ1-2; unclear D gene. The CDR3 has 14 amino acids. Trimming removed 4 bases at V and 4 bases at J, with 13 bases between. Germline CDR1 reads MNHEY; CDR2 reads SVGEGT. In DNA form, the CDR3 reads TGTGCCAGCAGTTTCAGTGACGGCCCCTATGGCTACACCTTC. Its translation: CASSFSDGPYGYTF.

In this sample, this clonotype turned up a few times. The rearrangement links TRBV12-3 or TRBV12-4 to TRBJ2-4, with 7 bases matching TRBD2. This CDR3 comprises 13 residues. The V segment lost 6 bases and the J segment 10 bases; nucleotides outside the gene matches: 9. The chain's CDR3 is CASSKLMGGIQYF. In nucleotides, the CDR3 is TGTGCCAGCAGCAAATTGATGGGGGGGATTCAGTACTTC.

The chain recombines TRBV20-1 with TRBJ2-1; TRBD1 is a possible D gene (6 bases). CDR3 size: 14 residues. CDR1 DFQATT and CDR2 SNEGSKA come from the germline V gene (reference sequence). V was shortened by 6 bases and J by 9 bases, with 21 bases between the two germline ends. CDR3 region: CSAQPSGRGGEQFF. The DNA for the CDR3 is TGCAGTGCCCAGCCCAGCGGAAGAGGGGGTGAGCAGTTCTTC.

The chain couples TRBV20-1 to TRBJ2-7; D might be TRBD1 (6 bases). Germline V gene sequence: CDR1 DFQATT, CDR2 SNEGSKA (reference sequence). The CDR3 totals 16 residues. The V end lost 1 base, the J end lost 2 bases, and 18 bases lay between the germline ends. The chain's CDR3 is CSARVLGRGRTYEQYF. DNA of the CDR3: TGCAGTGCTAGAGTACTGGGCAGGGGAAGAACCTACGAGCAGTACTTC.